Described below is a single T cell receptor beta chain sequence and its context. Its target is not known. Germline CDR1 and CDR2: SGHTA and FQGNSA. V was pared by 1 base and J by 9 bases, with 6 bases of the junction left unmatched. The CDR3 covers 16 residues. These data originate in a study of cytotoxic CD8 clonotypes in ibrutinib-treated CLL. About the research overall: Results showed some 25 partial and 2 complete responses; following median 68 months, approximately 15 remained remitted, roughly 12 advanced. Overall study results and limits: At ibrutinib response, clonality increased, and at progression it declined back toward baseline. There were few public clonotypes, and on treatment they contracted or stayed stable. Age-matched healthy donor levels were exceeded by baseline clonality, which tracked circulating CD8+ T-cell counts.

The method was immunoSEQ multiplex PCR; TCRdb's version includes in-frame clones alone and lacks a portion of them. The sample lists some 93,000 clones, 60% to 80% occurring once. The chain has TRBV7-2 and TRBJ1-6; the match to TRBD1 covers 10 bases. Specimen: PBMCs, collected after 12 months of ibrutinib treatment. The sequence was obtained from a human donor with chronic lymphocytic leukemia. The CDR3 sequence: CASSLGGTGVRSPLHF. The CDR3 bases are TGTGCCAGCAGCTTAGGTGGGACAGGGGTGCGTTCACCCCTCCACTTT.